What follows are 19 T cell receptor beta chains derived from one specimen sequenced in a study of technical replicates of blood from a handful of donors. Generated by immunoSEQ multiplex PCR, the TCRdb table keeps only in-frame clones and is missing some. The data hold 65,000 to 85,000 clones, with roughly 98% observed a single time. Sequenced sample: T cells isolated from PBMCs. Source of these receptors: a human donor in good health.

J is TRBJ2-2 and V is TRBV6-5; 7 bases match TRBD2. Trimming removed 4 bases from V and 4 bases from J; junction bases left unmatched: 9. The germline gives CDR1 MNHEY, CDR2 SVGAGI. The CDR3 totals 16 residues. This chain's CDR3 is CASSSGTTRFTGELFF. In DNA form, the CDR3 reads TGTGCCAGCAGTTCCGGGACTACCCGTTTCACCGGGGAGCTGTTTTTT.

The CDR3 sequence: CASSFYPALPRGNTIYF. The CDR3, as DNA: TGTGCCAGCAGCTTCTACCCCGCGCTACCGAGAGGAAACACCATATATTTT. The V gene is TRBV7-8, the J gene TRBJ1-3; D not certain. The CDR3 is made up of 17 amino acids. CDR1 is SGHVS and CDR2 is FQNEAQ in the germline V gene. Trimming removed 3 bases from V and 4 bases from J, with 19 bases in between.

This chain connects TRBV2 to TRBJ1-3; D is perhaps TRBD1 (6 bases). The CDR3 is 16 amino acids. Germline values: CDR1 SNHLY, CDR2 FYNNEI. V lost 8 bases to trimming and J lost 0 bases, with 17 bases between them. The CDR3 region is CASGYVVDSSGNTIYF. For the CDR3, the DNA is TGTGCCAGCGGATACGTCGTGGACAGCTCTGGAAACACCATATATTTT.

DNA of the CDR3: TGTGCCAGCAGTGTTGGGGGAAGGGGGCAGGCGCTAGCCTATGGCTACACCTTC. Translating it yields CASSVGGRGQALAYGYTF. The chain is built from TRBV2 and TRBJ1-2; 7 positions agree with TRBD1. Germline CDR1 SNHLY, CDR2 FYNNEI. Trimming removed 4 bases from V and 4 bases from J; junction bases left unmatched: 18. The CDR3 length is 18 residues.

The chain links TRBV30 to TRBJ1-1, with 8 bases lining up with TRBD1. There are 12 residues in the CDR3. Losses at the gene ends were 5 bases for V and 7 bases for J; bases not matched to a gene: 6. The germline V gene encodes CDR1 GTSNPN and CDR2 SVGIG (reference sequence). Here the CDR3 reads CAWRSGTGEAFF. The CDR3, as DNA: TGTGCCTGGCGATCTGGGACAGGTGAAGCTTTCTTT.

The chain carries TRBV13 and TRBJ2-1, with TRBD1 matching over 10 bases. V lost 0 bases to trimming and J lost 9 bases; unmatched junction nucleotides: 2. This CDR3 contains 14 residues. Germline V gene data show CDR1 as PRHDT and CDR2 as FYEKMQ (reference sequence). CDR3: CASSLGTGGGEQFF. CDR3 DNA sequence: TGTGCCAGCAGCTTAGGGACAGGGGGCGGTGAGCAGTTCTTC.

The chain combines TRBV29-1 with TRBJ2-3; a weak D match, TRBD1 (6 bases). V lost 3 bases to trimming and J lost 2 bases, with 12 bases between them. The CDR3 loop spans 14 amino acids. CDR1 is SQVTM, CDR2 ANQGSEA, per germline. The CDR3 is CSVDGTQDTDTQYF. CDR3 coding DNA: TGCAGCGTTGATGGGACACAGGACACAGATACGCAGTATTTT.

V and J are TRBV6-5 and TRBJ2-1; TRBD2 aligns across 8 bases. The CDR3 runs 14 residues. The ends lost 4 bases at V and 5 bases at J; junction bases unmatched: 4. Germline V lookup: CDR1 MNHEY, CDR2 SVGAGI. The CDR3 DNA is TGTGCCAGCAGTTTGGGACTAGTCGACAATGAGCAGTTCTTC. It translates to CASSLGLVDNEQFF.

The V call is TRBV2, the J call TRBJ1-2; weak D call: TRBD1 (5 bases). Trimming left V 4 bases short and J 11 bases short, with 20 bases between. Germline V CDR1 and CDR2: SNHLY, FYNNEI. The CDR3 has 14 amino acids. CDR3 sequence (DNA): TGTGCCAGCAGTGGGACCTGGGCAGGGAAGGGGTACACCTTC. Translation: CASSGTWAGKGYTF.

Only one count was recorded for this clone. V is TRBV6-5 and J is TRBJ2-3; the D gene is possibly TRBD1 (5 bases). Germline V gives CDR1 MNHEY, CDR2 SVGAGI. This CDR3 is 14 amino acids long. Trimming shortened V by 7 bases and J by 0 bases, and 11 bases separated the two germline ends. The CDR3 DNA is TGTGCCAGCAAAAGGGGAATAAGCACAGATACGCAGTATTTT. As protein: CASKRGISTDTQYF.

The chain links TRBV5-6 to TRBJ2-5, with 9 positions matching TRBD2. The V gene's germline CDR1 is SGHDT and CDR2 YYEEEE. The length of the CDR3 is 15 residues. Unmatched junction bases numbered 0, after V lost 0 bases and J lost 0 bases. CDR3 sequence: CASSLASGDQETQYF. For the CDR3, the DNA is TGTGCCAGCAGCTTGGCTAGCGGGGACCAAGAGACCCAGTACTTC. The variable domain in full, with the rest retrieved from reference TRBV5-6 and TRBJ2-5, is DAGVTQSPTHLIKTRGQQVTLRCSPKSGHDTVSWYQQALGQGPQFIFQYYEEEERQRGNFPDRFSGHQFPNYSSELNVNALLLGDSALYLCASSLASGDQETQYFGPGTRLLVL.

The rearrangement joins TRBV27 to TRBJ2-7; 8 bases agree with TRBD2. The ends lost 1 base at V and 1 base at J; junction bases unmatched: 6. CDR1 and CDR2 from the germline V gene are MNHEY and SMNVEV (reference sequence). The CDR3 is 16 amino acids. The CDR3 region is CASSLFPGLDSYEQYF. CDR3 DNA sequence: TGTGCCAGCAGTTTATTCCCGGGACTAGATTCCTACGAGCAGTACTTC.

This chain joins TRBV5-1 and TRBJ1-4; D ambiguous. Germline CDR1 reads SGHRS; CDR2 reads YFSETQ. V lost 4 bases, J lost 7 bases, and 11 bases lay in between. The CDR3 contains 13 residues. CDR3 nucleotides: TGCGCCAGCAGCCTAGGATCCGGTGAAAAACTGTTTTTT. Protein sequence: CASSLGSGEKLFF.

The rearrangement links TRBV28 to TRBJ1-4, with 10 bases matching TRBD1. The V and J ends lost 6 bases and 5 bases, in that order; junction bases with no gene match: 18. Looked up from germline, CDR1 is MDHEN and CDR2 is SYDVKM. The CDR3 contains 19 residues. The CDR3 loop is CASRSFFGGPGQGNEKLFF. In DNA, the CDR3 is TGTGCCAGCAGAAGTTTCTTTGGCGGGCCGGGACAGGGGAATGAAAAACTGTTTTTT.

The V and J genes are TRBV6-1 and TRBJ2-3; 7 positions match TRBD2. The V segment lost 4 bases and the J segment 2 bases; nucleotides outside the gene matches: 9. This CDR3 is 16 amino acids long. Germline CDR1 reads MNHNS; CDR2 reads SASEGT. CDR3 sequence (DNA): TGTGCCAGCAGTGGGGGGGGGACTCCTTACACAGATACGCAGTATTTT. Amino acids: CASSGGGTPYTDTQYF.

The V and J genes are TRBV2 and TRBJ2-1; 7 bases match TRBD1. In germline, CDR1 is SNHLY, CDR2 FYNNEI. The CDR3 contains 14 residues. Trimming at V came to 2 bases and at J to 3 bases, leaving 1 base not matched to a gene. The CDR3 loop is CASSERTGYNEQFF. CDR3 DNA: TGTGCCAGCAGTGAACGGACAGGCTACAATGAGCAGTTCTTC.

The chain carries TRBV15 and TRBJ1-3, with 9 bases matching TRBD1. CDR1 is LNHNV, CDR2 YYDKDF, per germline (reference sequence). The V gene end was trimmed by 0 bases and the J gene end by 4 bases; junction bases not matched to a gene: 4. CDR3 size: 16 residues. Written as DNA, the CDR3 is TGTGCCACCAGCAGAGATCTGGGGACAGGGGGAAACACCATATATTTT. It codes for CATSRDLGTGGNTIYF.

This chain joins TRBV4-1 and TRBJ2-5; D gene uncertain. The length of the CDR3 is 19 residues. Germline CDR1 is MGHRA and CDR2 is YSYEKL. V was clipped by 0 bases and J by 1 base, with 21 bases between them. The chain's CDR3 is CASSQDPDLSAYGQETQYF. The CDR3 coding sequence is TGCGCCAGCAGCCAAGACCCTGACTTAAGCGCATATGGCCAAGAGACCCAGTACTTC.

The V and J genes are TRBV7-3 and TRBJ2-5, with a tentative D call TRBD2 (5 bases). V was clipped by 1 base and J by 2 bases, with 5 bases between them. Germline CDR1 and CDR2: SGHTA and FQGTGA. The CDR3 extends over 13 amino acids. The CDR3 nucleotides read TGTGCCAGCAGCTTAAGGACTCAAGAGACCCAGTACTTC. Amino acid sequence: CASSLRTQETQYF.